Listed here are 4 T cell receptor beta chains from one sample, sequenced in a study of control samples from healthy donors and cancer patients. Clones were sequenced by immunoSEQ multiplex PCR, and TCRdb holds only the in-frame ones, with some missing. The repertoire includes about 140,000 clones, approximately 86% of them detected once, and approximately 9% sits in the top ten. Sequenced sample: blood. These receptors all stem from a woman aged 25 to 45 in good health.

The chain employs TRBV30 and TRBJ2-7, with D unresolved. The CDR3 extends over 16 amino acids. Deletions cut 3 bases from V and 4 bases from J, with 22 bases between. Germline CDR1 GTSNPN, CDR2 SVGIG (reference sequence). The CDR3 here is CAWRSSRLPILYEQYF. The CDR3 coding sequence is TGTGCCTGGAGGTCCTCCAGGCTGCCTATCTTGTACGAGCAGTACTTC.

This chain uses TRBV7-2 with TRBJ2-1; D perhaps matches TRBD2 (6 bases). The CDR3 is 17 residues long. From germline, CDR1 is SGHTA and CDR2 FQGNSA. V lost 2 bases and J lost 3, with 17 bases in between. CDR3 DNA sequence: TGTGCCAGCAGCTTATGGGCGGGGAGGCCTGGCTACAATGAGCAGTTCTTC. This codes for CASSLWAGRPGYNEQFF.

The chain links TRBV5-4 to TRBJ1-5; 10 bases are shared with TRBD1. Germline values: CDR1 SGHNT, CDR2 YYREEE (reference sequence). This CDR3 contains 16 residues. V lost 3 bases, J lost 2 bases, and 5 bases stayed unmatched. The chain's CDR3 is CASSYGTGDGNQPQHF. The CDR3 DNA reads as TGTGCCAGCAGCTATGGGACAGGGGATGGCAATCAGCCCCAGCATTTT.

The chain is built from TRBV30 and TRBJ2-7; 7 nucleotides agree with TRBD1. CDR1 and CDR2 from the germline V gene are GTSNPN and SVGIG (reference sequence). The ends lost 2 bases at V and 2 bases at J; junction bases unmatched: 12. The CDR3 is made up of 16 amino acids. For the CDR3, the DNA is TGTGCCTGGAGTCCCACAGACAGGGAAGGGCCCTACGAGCAGTACTTC. The encoded protein is CAWSPTDREGPYEQYF.